This TCR beta chain was found in a study of blood T cell repertoires in COVID-19. Study-wide background: Collection of acute and convalescent COVID-19 samples took place in the United States, Italy and Spain. PBMCs, B-cell-depleted T cells, or T cells provided the cDNA or gDNA that made up the material.

CDR3 length: 13 residues. V was shortened by 5 bases and J by 2 bases, with 10 bases between the two germline ends. Germline values: CDR1 SGHRS, CDR2 YFSETQ. Profiled with immunoSEQ multiplex PCR; TCRdb holds only in-frame clones, not every one. Here the sample spans around 370,000 clones, around nine tenths being singletons. What was sequenced was peripheral blood. The clonotype comes from a woman under 30 who had recovered from COVID-19. The V call is TRBV5-1, the J call TRBJ1-1; D remains ambiguous. The DNA for the CDR3 is TGCGCCAGCAGGATCAATAGCAACACTGAAGCTTTCTTT. It is translated as CASRINSNTEAFF.